The next 32 T cell receptor beta chains were all read from a single sample in a study of OX40 agonist ivuxolimab in advanced cancers. The method behind the library was the immunoSEQ multiplex PCR assay. The table was pulled from immuneACCESS by TCRdb, which kept in-frame rearrangements only. Such tables lose some clones; where checked, under half of the loss comes from unresolved V genes, and the rest has no known cause. In this sample the table shows some 42,000 clones, more than 80% of which occur a single time. Roughly 2.7% of the sample lies in the top ten. Sequenced material: CD4+ or CD8+ T cells sorted from blood, taken in a trial of the OX40 agonist ivuxolimab. All receptors come from an adult with an advanced solid tumor such as melanoma, head and neck, liver or kidney cancer.

The chain uses TRBV7-9 and TRBJ2-7, with D unresolved. CDR1 and CDR2 (germline): SEHNR, FQNEAQ (reference sequence). CDR3 length: 14 amino acids. Trimming shortened V by 1 base and J by 1 base, and 8 bases separated the two germline ends. The DNA for the CDR3 is TGTGCCAGCAGCTTAGGAGGAAATTCCTACGAGCAGTACTTC. Protein sequence: CASSLGGNSYEQYF.

This sequence joins TRBV27 and TRBJ2-7; 9 nucleotides agree with TRBD2. The CDR3 loop spans 14 amino acids. After removal of 3 bases from V and 9 bases from J, the junction contained 9 bases not matched to a gene. CDR1 and CDR2 from the germline V gene are MNHEY and SMNVEV (reference sequence). The CDR3 is CASSFGREGPGQYF. In nucleotides, the CDR3 is TGTGCCAGCAGTTTCGGGCGGGAGGGCCCCGGGCAGTACTTC.

The V call is TRBV4-2, the J call TRBJ2-5; D ambiguous. The CDR3 runs 13 residues. Trimming shortened V by 4 bases and J by 1 base, and 7 bases separated the two germline ends. Germline V CDR1 and CDR2: LGHNA, YNFKEQ. CDR3 DNA: TGTGCCAGCAGCCCCTATGGCCAAGAGACCCAGTACTTC. Translated: CASSPYGQETQYF.

The chain employs TRBV18 and TRBJ1-2, with D perhaps matching TRBD1 (6 bases). This CDR3 contains 13 residues. V dropped 3 bases and J dropped 2 bases, with 7 bases sitting between them. Germline V lookup: CDR1 KGHSH, CDR2 LQKENI. In nucleotides, the CDR3 is TGTGCCAGCTCACCGGACAGCAACTATGGCTACACCTTC. Amino acid sequence: CASSPDSNYGYTF.

This rearrangement joins TRBV9 to TRBJ1-3; D gene ambiguous. There are 12 residues in the CDR3. Trimming pared 5 bases from V and 1 base from J, leaving 4 bases between. From germline, CDR1 is SGDLS and CDR2 YYNGEE. In nucleotides, the CDR3 is TGTGCCAGCAGGTCGTCTGGAAACACCATATATTTT. Protein: CASRSSGNTIYF.

The chain recombines TRBV9 with TRBJ1-2; D not certain. From germline, CDR1 is SGDLS and CDR2 YYNGEE. Trimming left V 5 bases short and J 3 bases short, with 11 bases between. CDR3 size: 13 residues. CDR3 DNA sequence: TGTGCCAGCAGGGATTCGGCAGACTATGGCTACACCTTC. Protein product: CASRDSADYGYTF.

This clone showed up just a few times. This chain joins TRBV5-6 and TRBJ1-2; no clear D. This CDR3 is 14 amino acids long. Looked up from germline, CDR1 is SGHDT and CDR2 is YYEEEE. The germline V and J ends were trimmed by 4 bases and 7 bases, with 17 bases remaining between them. The CDR3 reads CASSGRDIISGYTF. The CDR3 nucleotides are TGTGCCAGCAGCGGCCGCGACATCATCTCTGGCTACACCTTC. The complete variable domain, with remaining parts taken from reference TRBV5-6 and TRBJ1-2, reads DAGVTQSPTHLIKTRGQQVTLRCSPKSGHDTVSWYQQALGQGPQFIFQYYEEEERQRGNFPDRFSGHQFPNYSSELNVNALLLGDSALYLCASSGRDIISGYTFGSGTRLTVV.

The genes are TRBV5-4 and TRBJ2-4; 10 nucleotides line up with TRBD2. J gave up 0 bases and V 0 bases, and 6 bases lay outside the gene matches. The CDR3 length is 18 residues. Germline V gene sequence: CDR1 SGHNT, CDR2 YYREEE (reference sequence). The CDR3 is CASSLVASGSPAKNIQYF. In nucleotides, the CDR3 is TGTGCCAGCAGCTTGGTGGCTAGCGGGAGTCCAGCCAAAAACATTCAGTACTTC. The entire variable domain, with the rest obtained from reference TRBV5-4 and TRBJ2-4, is as follows: ETGVTQSPTHLIKTRGQQVTLRCSSQSGHNTVSWYQQALGQGPQFIFQYYREEENGRGNFPPRFSGLQFPNYSSELNVNALELDDSALYLCASSLVASGSPAKNIQYFGAGTRLSVL.

This clone showed up just once. This chain joins TRBV2 and TRBJ1-1, with 7 bases that match TRBD1. The CDR3 contains 14 residues. Germline-derived CDR1 and CDR2 are SNHLY and FYNNEI. Losses at the gene ends were 5 bases for V and 2 bases for J; bases not matched to a gene: 5. The DNA of the CDR3 is TGTGCCAGCAGTAAGAGGGACAGAAACACTGAAGCTTTCTTT. Translation gives CASSKRDRNTEAFF.

V and J are TRBV5-4 and TRBJ2-7; a possible D gene is TRBD2 (5 bases). Germline V lookup: CDR1 SGHNT, CDR2 YYREEE (reference sequence). V gave up 0 bases and J gave up 8 bases, with 9 bases separating them. The CDR3 is 12 amino acids. The CDR3 protein is CASSLVAGQQYF. The CDR3 DNA reads TGTGCCAGCAGCTTGGTTGCGGGCCAGCAGTACTTC.

This clone was seen a handful of times. The rearrangement uses TRBV9 and TRBJ1-2, with D maybe TRBD1 (5 bases). Germline loops: CDR1 SGDLS, CDR2 YYNGEE. The CDR3 runs to 16 residues. Trimming pared 2 bases from V and 5 bases from J, leaving 19 bases between. The CDR3 nucleotides are TGTGCCAGCAGCGTGGGCAGGGACCCATCCCTTTATGGCTACACCTTC. It codes for CASSVGRDPSLYGYTF.

The chain couples TRBV11-3 to TRBJ2-3, with D perhaps matching TRBD1 (6 bases). Trimming left V 1 base short and J 0 bases short, with 14 bases between. The germline CDR1 and CDR2 sequences are SGHNT and YENEEA. This CDR3 is 17 amino acids long. CDR3 bases: TGTGCCAGCAGCTTAGCCCCGGACAGCAGTAGCACAGATACGCAGTATTTT. Amino acids: CASSLAPDSSSTDTQYF.

This chain links TRBV30 with TRBJ1-1; perhaps TRBD1 as D (6 bases). From germline, CDR1 is GTSNPN and CDR2 SVGIG (reference sequence). The V and J ends lost 1 base and 6 bases respectively, with 21 bases between them. The CDR3 is made up of 16 amino acids. The CDR3 sequence is CAWSGGGGRGPAEAFF. The CDR3 nucleotides read TGTGCCTGGAGTGGAGGGGGAGGCCGAGGGCCCGCTGAAGCTTTCTTT.

This sequence joins TRBV7-3 and TRBJ2-5, with 8 bases that match TRBD2. The CDR3 covers 16 residues. Trimming at V came to 5 bases and at J to 4 bases, leaving 12 bases not matched to a gene. The germline CDR1 and CDR2 sequences are SGHTA and FQGTGA. The CDR3 sequence: CASSLGTRRGGETQYF. DNA of the CDR3: TGTGCCAGCAGCCTCGGGACTAGAAGGGGTGGAGAGACCCAGTACTTC.

The CDR3 DNA follows: TGCGCCAGCAGCTACGGGCGGGGTAGCGGGAGACACTCTCCCAATGAGCAGTTCTTC. This codes for CASSYGRGSGRHSPNEQFF. The chain has TRBV5-1 and TRBJ2-1; 9 nucleotides line up with TRBD2. Germline trimming cut 3 bases from V and 6 bases from J; bases unmatched to any gene: 19. The CDR3 has 19 amino acids. The germline V gene encodes CDR1 SGHRS and CDR2 YFSETQ.

V gene TRBV12-5 combines with J gene TRBJ2-1; 8 bases are a match to TRBD2. The CDR3 loop spans 17 amino acids. J was trimmed by 0 bases and V by 5 bases; bases with no gene match: 9. Germline values: CDR1 LGHNT, CDR2 FRNRAP. DNA of the CDR3: TGTGCTAGTGGTCCTCCCGGGACTAGTTACTCCTACAATGAGCAGTTCTTC. It is translated as CASGPPGTSYSYNEQFF.

V gene TRBV7-6 combines with J gene TRBJ2-2, with 7 bases lining up with TRBD1. V shed 3 bases, J shed 4 bases, and the junction held 2 bases outside the gene matches. This CDR3 comprises 14 residues. The germline V gene encodes CDR1 SGHVS and CDR2 FNYEAQ. The CDR3 loop is CASSFYRGTGELFF. The CDR3 DNA reads as TGTGCCAGCAGCTTCTACAGGGGCACCGGGGAGCTGTTTTTT.

The rearrangement joins TRBV5-1 to TRBJ2-5, with 7 bases matching TRBD1. The tail of the sequence fits TRBJ2-7 better, so the J call may be wrong. Germline lookup yields CDR1 SGHRS and CDR2 YFSETQ. This CDR3 region has 13 residues. The CDR3 bases are TGCGCCAGCAGCTCGGGACAGTACTACGAGCAGTACTTC. It codes for CASSSGQYYEQYF.

The CDR3 DNA reads as TGTGCCAGCAGCCAAGATTGGGGGACTAGCTTGGGGACCCAGTACTTC. It specifies CASSQDWGTSLGTQYF. This chain links TRBV14 with TRBJ2-5, with 9 bases fitting TRBD2. CDR3 length equals 16 residues. Germline CDR1 and CDR2: SGHDN and FVKESK. V gave up 0 bases and J gave up 7 bases; unmatched junction bases: 9.

In its sample, this clone was seen a few times. The rearrangement joins TRBV6-1 to TRBJ1-5; 7 bases align to TRBD1. CDR1 and CDR2 (germline): MNHNS, SASEGT. CDR3 length: 14 amino acids. V shed 6 bases, J shed 1 base, and the junction held 3 bases outside the gene matches. Here the CDR3 reads CASRGTASNQPQHF. The CDR3 bases are TGTGCCAGCAGGGGGACAGCCAGCAATCAGCCCCAGCATTTT.

V usage is TRBV11-2 and J usage is TRBJ1-1; TRBD1 might be the D (5 bases). Germline CDR1 SGHAT, CDR2 FQNNGV. The CDR3 has 14 residues. Between the trimmed V and J ends, which lost 3 bases and 4 bases, there was a span of 12 bases. CDR3 in DNA: TGTGCCAGCAGCTTTAGTCTGGGGGGCACTGAAGCTTTCTTT. Residues: CASSFSLGGTEAFF.

This clone was recorded a few times. The genes are TRBV23-1 and TRBJ1-1; D might be TRBD1 (6 bases). TRBV23-1 is placed among ORFs of uncertain function. This CDR3 region has 16 residues. Trimming pared 8 bases from V and 8 bases from J, leaving 27 bases between. CDR3 in amino acids: CASFRGQTSTECEAFF. For the CDR3, the DNA is TGCGCCAGCTTCCGGGGGCAGACGTCAACTGAATGCGAAGCTTTCTTT.

This clone has only a few counts. This chain joins TRBV4-1 and TRBJ1-2; 8 nucleotides line up with TRBD1. V was pared by 4 bases and J by 12 bases, with 10 bases of the junction left unmatched. The CDR3 length is 13 residues. Germline V gene sequence: CDR1 MGHRA, CDR2 YSYEKL. The CDR3 sequence is CASSPQLGTGNTF. The CDR3 DNA follows: TGCGCCAGCAGCCCCCAATTGGGGACAGGAAACACCTTC.

The chain joins TRBV7-8 to TRBJ2-6, with a tentative D call TRBD2 (6 bases). Germline V gives CDR1 SGHVS, CDR2 FQNEAQ. Trimming took 5 bases from V and 2 from J, leaving 31 bases between them. CDR3 length: 22 amino acids. The CDR3 coding sequence is TGTGCCAGCAGCCAAATTGGACTCACGGGAAGGCGGGGAAGCGCTGGGGCCAACGTCCTGACTTTC. Translating it yields CASSQIGLTGRRGSAGANVLTF.

The rearrangement joins TRBV19 to TRBJ2-5, with 9 bases fitting TRBD1. The CDR3 extends over 16 amino acids. The germline V gene encodes CDR1 LNHDA and CDR2 SQIVND (reference sequence). V dropped 4 bases and J dropped 0; count of bases not matched to a gene: 6. DNA of the CDR3: TGTGCCAGTAGTAGAACAGGGGGCGCGGACCAAGAGACCCAGTACTTC. This encodes CASSRTGGADQETQYF.

This clone was counted between two and nine times. CDR3 nucleotides: TGTGCCAGCAGCTCGGGGGGCTGGGGGCAGTTCTTC. Protein sequence: CASSSGGWGQFF. The chain recombines TRBV7-9 with TRBJ2-1; maybe TRBD2 (7 bases). CDR1 is SEHNR, CDR2 FQNEAQ, per germline (reference sequence). The CDR3 contains 12 residues. V lost 4 bases, J lost 12 bases, and 13 bases lay in between.

The rearrangement uses TRBV9 and TRBJ2-1; 9 bases fit TRBD2. Germline V gives CDR1 SGDLS, CDR2 YYNGEE. Losses at the gene ends were 0 bases for V and 4 bases for J; bases not matched to a gene: 5. The length of the CDR3 is 16 residues. The CDR3 DNA is TGTGCCAGCAGCGTAGTTCTAGCGGGATCGTACAATGAGCAGTTCTTC. Its translation is CASSVVLAGSYNEQFF.

This rearrangement joins TRBV4-2 to TRBJ2-7; D gene ambiguous. With 4 bases removed from V and 0 bases from J, the gap between germline ends came to 16 bases. Germline assignment: CDR1 LGHNA and CDR2 YNFKEQ. The CDR3 is 16 residues long. CDR3 residues: CASSLSSGFNSYEQYF. Written as DNA, the CDR3 is TGTGCCAGCAGCCTATCGTCCGGGTTCAACTCCTACGAGCAGTACTTC.

This sequence joins TRBV4-1 and TRBJ1-1, with D unresolved. The CDR3 extends over 13 amino acids. CDR1 is MGHRA and CDR2 is YSYEKL in the germline V gene. Trimming pared 5 bases from V and 1 base from J, leaving 8 bases between. This CDR3 is CASSSTENTEAFF. DNA for the CDR3: TGCGCCAGCAGCAGCACAGAGAACACTGAAGCTTTCTTT.

The chain recombines TRBV10-3 with TRBJ2-1; TRBD1 is a possible D gene (6 bases). This CDR3 comprises 14 residues. Germline assignment: CDR1 ENHRY and CDR2 SYGVKD. V lost 4 bases to trimming and J lost 5 bases, with 12 bases between them. The CDR3 protein is CAISARGKDNEQFF. CDR3 sequence (DNA): TGTGCCATCAGTGCTAGGGGGAAGGACAATGAGCAGTTCTTC.

V gene TRBV7-3 combines with J gene TRBJ2-3, with no clear D. Germline V CDR1 and CDR2: SGHTA, FQGTGA. Trimming pared 1 base from V and 6 bases from J, leaving 8 bases between. The CDR3 contains 13 residues. The CDR3 sequence is CASSLNEADTQYF. The DNA for the CDR3 is TGTGCCAGCAGCTTAAACGAGGCGGATACGCAGTATTTT.

In the case of this clone: One end of the junction fails to match germline, which may point to a read error. The V call is TRBV5-3, the J call TRBJ2-7; maybe TRBD2 (5 bases). TRBV5-3 is labeled an ORF, and its function is uncertain. The CDR3 extends over 13 amino acids. The CDR3 spells CASSWTPGYEQYF. Here the CDR3 DNA reads TGTGCCAGCAGCTGGACCCCGGGATACGAGCAGTACTTC.